This TCR beta chain was sequenced for a study of blood T cell repertoires in COVID-19. There are 14 residues in the CDR3. Germline trimming cut 10 bases from V and 2 bases from J; bases unmatched to any gene: 6. Germline V lookup: CDR1 SNHLY, CDR2 FYNNEI. This clone was detected only a few times. Libraries were prepared by immunoSEQ multiplex PCR; TCRdb keeps only in-frame clonotypes and omits some of them. In the table there are about 480,000 clones, 88% of which are singletons. The sequenced sample was PBMCs or T cells enriched from blood (not recorded which). This clonotype was obtained from a woman aged 40-49 years who had recovered from COVID-19. The chain couples TRBV2 to TRBJ2-3; 10 nucleotides agree with TRBD1. The CDR3 sequence: CAIRQGAFTDTQYF. CDR3 DNA sequence: TGTGCCATCCGACAGGGGGCCTTCACAGATACGCAGTATTTT.